This is a list of T cell receptor beta chains from one sample in a study of regulatory dendritic cells for organ transplantation. Assay: immunoSEQ multiplex PCR; the TCRdb copy retains only in-frame clones and omits some. This sample has about 38,000 clones, with approximately 90% found just once. Sequencing was done on a sample of naive CD8+ T cells from blood. These receptors were collected from a human donor in good health. Both conserved end residues are part of each CDR3. D genes are given only for firm matches. Clone size is given for some rows only: seen once, a few or many times, or a class if the clone is expanded.

TRBJ2-7 | TRBV9 | - | - | TGTGCCAGTGGGGGCTCCTACGAGCAGTACTTC | CASGGSYEQYF
TRBJ2-7 | TRBV28 | - | - | TGTGCCAGCAGTTTCGGGTACGAGCAGTACTTC | CASSFGYEQYF
TRBJ2-7 | TRBV15 | - | - | TGTGCCACCGGGGGAAGGTCCTACGAGCAGTACTTC | CATGGRSYEQYF
TRBJ1-2 | TRBV4-3 | - | - | TGCGCCAGCAGCCAAGGAGGGGGACGCGCCTATGGCTACACCTTC | CASSQGGGRAYGYTF
TRBJ1-2 | TRBV14 | - | few | TGTGCCAGCAGCCAAGATCGGCGCTATGGCTACACCTTC | CASSQDRRYGYTF
TRBJ2-7 | TRBV11-2 | - | - | TGTGCCAGCAGCTTAGGTTCATACGAGCAGTACTTC | CASSLGSYEQYF
TRBJ2-7 | TRBV7-9 | - | - | TGTGCCAGCAGCTTAGAGGGAGTCGAGCAGTACTTC | CASSLEGVEQYF
TRBJ1-4 | TRBV7-8 | - | once | TGTGCCAGCACGAGGTCCCTTGCAACTAATGAAAAACTGTTTTTT | CASTRSLATNEKLFF
TRBJ2-1 | TRBV9 | - | - | TGTGCCAGCAGCGTAACCCCAGGCACCTACAATGAGCAGTTCTTC | CASSVTPGTYNEQFF
TRBJ1-2 | TRBV27 | - | - | TGTGCCAGCAGTTTATTCACCGGGAGTAACTATGGCTACACCTTC | CASSLFTGSNYGYTF
TRBJ2-3 | TRBV4-3 | - | - | TGCGCCAGCAGCCATGTCGGGGGGCCCACAGATACGCAGTATTTT | CASSHVGGPTDTQYF
TRBJ2-5 | TRBV4-1 | TRBD2 | - | TGCGCCAGCAGCCAAGGGTGGGCTAGCGGGGTGGGTGAGACCCAGTACTTC | CASSQGWASGVGETQYF
TRBJ2-5 | TRBV4-1 | TRBD1 | - | TGCGCCAGCAGCCAAGTTTGGACAGGGGAAGAGACCCAGTACTTC | CASSQVWTGEETQYF
TRBJ2-3 | TRBV4-3 | TRBD2 | - | TGCGCCAGCAGCCAAGATCGGTGGGGAGCGGGGGGCCTGTGGTTC | CASSQDRWGAGGLWF
TRBJ1-2 | TRBV19 | - | - | TGTGCCAGTAGTATTCGGGGAGGAGATGATGGCTACACCTTC | CASSIRGGDDGYTF
TRBJ2-4 | TRBV19 | - | few | TGTGCCAGTAGTTCTTGGGACGAACTCAAAAACATTCAGTACTTC | CASSSWDELKNIQYF
TRBJ1-5 | TRBV28 | - | - | TGTGCCAGCAGTTTAAGTGGGGGGATCAATCAGCCCCAGCATTTT | CASSLSGGINQPQHF
TRBJ1-2 | TRBV6-5 | - | - | TGTGCCAGCTTTGCGCTCTCTAACTATGGCTACACCTTC | CASFALSNYGYTF
TRBJ2-3 | TRBV6-5 | - | - | TGTGCCAGCAGTTACAGCTATATCGCAGATACGCAGTATTTT | CASSYSYIADTQYF
TRBJ2-7 | TRBV6-5 | - | - | TGTGCCAGCACCCCATGGGACGGCTCCTACGAGCAGTACTTC | CASTPWDGSYEQYF
TRBJ2-1 | TRBV14 | - | - | TGTGCCAGCTCCCTCGGCCCCCTTACCTACAATGAGCAGTTCTTC | CASSLGPLTYNEQFF
TRBJ2-3 | TRBV7-8 | TRBD2 | - | TGTGCCAGCAGCTTAGTTCCTAGCGGGGGAACAGATACGCAGTATTTT | CASSLVPSGGTDTQYF
TRBJ1-3 | TRBV30 | - | - | TGTGCCTGGACCGAAGCGACTGGAAACACCATATATTTT | CAWTEATGNTIYF
TRBJ1-4 | TRBV7-9 | - | once | TGTGCCAGCAGCTTAGATAGTGGGTTAAAACTGTTTTTT | CASSLDSGLKLFF
TRBJ2-1 | TRBV5-5 | TRBD1 | - | TGTGCCAGCAGCCAGGGATTCGAGGGGGCGAATGAGCAGTTCTTC | CASSQGFEGANEQFF
TRBJ1-2 | TRBV10-3 | - | - | TGTGCCATCAGTGATGAGGCGGACTATGGCTACACCTTC | CAISDEADYGYTF
TRBJ1-1 | TRBV6-5 | - | - | TGTGCCAGCAGTTACGGAGAGAACACTGAAGCTTTCTTT | CASSYGENTEAFF
TRBJ2-2 | TRBV9 | TRBD1 | - | TGTGCCACATCAGGGGGCCCCCAGAACACCGGGGAGCTGTTTTTT | CATSGGPQNTGELFF
TRBJ1-1 | TRBV19 | - | few | TGTGCCAGTAGTCCTTTTGGAGGTGGGGTGGAAGGCACTGAAGCTTTCTTT | CASSPFGGGVEGTEAFF
TRBJ2-6 | TRBV2 | TRBD1 | once | TGTGCCAGCAAGACAGGGGGCGCAACCTCTGGGGCCAACGTCCTGACTTTC | CASKTGGATSGANVLTF
TRBJ1-1 | TRBV9 | - | - | TGTGCCAGCAGCCCAGAAGGAGGCGCCGGGGGAGACACTGAAGCTTTCTTT | CASSPEGGAGGDTEAFF
TRBJ1-1 | TRBV6-6 | - | - | TGTGCCAGCAGTTACTCGACTCCCGTGAACACTGAAGCTTTCTTT | CASSYSTPVNTEAFF
TRBJ2-5 | TRBV7-9 | TRBD2 | - | TGTGCCAGCAGCCGAAGCGGGAGGGCTTCGTTGACCCAGTACTTC | CASSRSGRASLTQYF
TRBJ1-2 | TRBV30 | - | few | TGTGCCTGGACGGCCGGGGGGGATTATGGCTACACCTTC | CAWTAGGDYGYTF
TRBJ1-4 | TRBV4-3 | - | - | TGCGCCAGCAGCCAAGATCCCCAACACCGCAGGGGAGAAAAACTGTTTTTT | CASSQDPQHRRGEKLFF
TRBJ2-1 | TRBV6-6 | - | - | TGTGCCAGCAGCTCCTCTGGACTCGTCGAAGGGCAGTTCTTC | CASSSSGLVEGQFF
TRBJ2-2 | TRBV9 | - | - | TGTGCCAGCACCACCAGGGGGGAGCTGTTTTTT | CASTTRGELFF
TRBJ1-1 | TRBV7-8 | - | - | TGTGCCAGCAGCTCCAACCTCATCGAAGGTGTGTATGAAATGAACACTGAAGCTTTCTTT | CASSSNLIEGVYEMNTEAFF
TRBJ1-2 | TRBV28 | TRBD1 | few | TGTGCCAGCAGTTGGCAGGGACAGGGACATGGCTACACCTTC | CASSWQGQGHGYTF
TRBJ1-4 | TRBV21-1 | - | - | TGTGCCAGCAGCAAAGATTTTGCAGGGAGGGATGAAAAACTGTTTTTT | CASSKDFAGRDEKLFF
TRBJ2-3 | TRBV9 | - | - | TGTGCCAGCAGCGCCGGACGTGGGGGACTCGTTGGAGATACGCAGTATTTT | CASSAGRGGLVGDTQYF
TRBJ2-5 | TRBV30 | - | - | TGTGCCTGGAGTGTAGGTTCGGTCGCCCAGTACTTC | CAWSVGSVAQYF
TRBJ1-2 | TRBV19 | - | few | TGTGCCAGTAGTATGGGATCCCCTGGCTACACCTTC | CASSMGSPGYTF
TRBJ1-2 | TRBV6-5 | - | - | TGTGCCAGCAGTTACGGCCCGGATGGCTACACCTTC | CASSYGPDGYTF
TRBJ1-5 | TRBV21-1 | - | - | TGTGCCAGCAGCATATGGGGGAGATTGGTGCGCAATCAGCCCCAGCATTTT | CASSIWGRLVRNQPQHF
TRBJ2-3 | TRBV9 | - | - | TGTGCCTCCTTGGGGGGAGATACGCAGTATTTT | CASLGGDTQYF
TRBJ2-1 | TRBV11-2 | TRBD2 | - | TGTGCCAGCAGCTTGGGATCCCTAGCGGGAGGCAATGAGCAGTTCTTC | CASSLGSLAGGNEQFF
TRBJ1-2 | TRBV9 | - | - | TGTGCCAGCAGGCATAACTATGGCTACACCTTC | CASRHNYGYTF
TRBJ1-2 | TRBV7-9 | - | - | TGTGCCAGCAGATACACTTGGACCCAAGGGGAATATGGCTACACCTTC | CASRYTWTQGEYGYTF
TRBJ2-5 | TRBV13 | - | few | TGTGCCAGCAGCTTAGAGTCTGGGACCCAGTACTTC | CASSLESGTQYF